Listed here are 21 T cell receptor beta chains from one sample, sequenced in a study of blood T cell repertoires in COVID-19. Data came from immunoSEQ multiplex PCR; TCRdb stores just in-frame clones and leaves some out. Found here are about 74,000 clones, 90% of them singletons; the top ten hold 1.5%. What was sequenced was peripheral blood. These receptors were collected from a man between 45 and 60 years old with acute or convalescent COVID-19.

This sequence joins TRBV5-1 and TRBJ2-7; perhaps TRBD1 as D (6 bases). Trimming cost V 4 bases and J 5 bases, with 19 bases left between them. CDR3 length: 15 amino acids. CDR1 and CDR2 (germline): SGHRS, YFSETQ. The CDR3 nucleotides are TGCGCCAGCAGCGGCAGCCACAGGGTCATCGACGAGCAGTACTTC. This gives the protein CASSGSHRVIDEQYF.

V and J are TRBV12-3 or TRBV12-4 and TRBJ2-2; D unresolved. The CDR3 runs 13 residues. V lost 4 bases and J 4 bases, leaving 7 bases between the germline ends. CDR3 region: CASSSSGTGELFF. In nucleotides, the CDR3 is TGTGCCAGCAGTTCGTCGGGCACCGGGGAGCTGTTTTTT.

CDR3 sequence reads: CASSPTGRWYGYTF. In DNA form, the CDR3 reads TGTGCCAGCAGTCCGACAGGCAGGTGGTATGGCTACACCTTC. The chain has TRBV27 and TRBJ1-2, with D possibly being TRBD1 (6 bases). Trimming stripped 5 bases from V and 5 bases from J, with 15 bases between. The CDR3 runs 14 residues. Germline CDR1 is MNHEY and CDR2 is SMNVEV (reference sequence).

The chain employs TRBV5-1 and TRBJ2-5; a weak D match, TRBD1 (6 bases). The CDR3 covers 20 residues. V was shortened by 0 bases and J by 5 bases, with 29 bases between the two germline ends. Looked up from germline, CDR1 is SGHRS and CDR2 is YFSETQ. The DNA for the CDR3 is TGCGCCAGCAGCTTGGGCCCAGGGGCCATAGGACGGGGAAGGATTGAGACCCAGTACTTC. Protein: CASSLGPGAIGRGRIETQYF.

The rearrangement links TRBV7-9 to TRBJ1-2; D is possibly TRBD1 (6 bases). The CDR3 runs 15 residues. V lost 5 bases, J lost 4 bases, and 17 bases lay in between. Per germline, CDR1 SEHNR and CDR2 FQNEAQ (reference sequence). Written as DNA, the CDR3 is TGTGCCAGCAGCCTAGGAAGAAGGGACACCTATGGCTACACCTTC. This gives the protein CASSLGRRDTYGYTF.

The CDR3 sequence: CASSHPWGDDTGELFF. Written as DNA, the CDR3 is TGTGCCAGCAGTCACCCCTGGGGGGATGACACCGGGGAGCTGTTTTTT. V is TRBV6-2 or TRBV6-3 and J is TRBJ2-2, with D perhaps TRBD2 (6 bases). Between the trimmed V and J ends, which lost 5 bases and 3 bases, there was a span of 16 bases. Looked up from germline, CDR1 is MNHEY and CDR2 is SVGEGT. The CDR3 runs to 16 residues.

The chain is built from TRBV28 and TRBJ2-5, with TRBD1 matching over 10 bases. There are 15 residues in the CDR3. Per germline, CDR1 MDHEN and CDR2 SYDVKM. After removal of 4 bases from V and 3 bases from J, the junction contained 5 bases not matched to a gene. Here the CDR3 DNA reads TGTGCCAGCAGTTCATGGGACAGGGGTAAAGAGACCCAGTACTTC. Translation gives CASSSWDRGKETQYF. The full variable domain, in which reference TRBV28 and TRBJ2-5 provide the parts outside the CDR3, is DVKVTQSSRYLVKRTGEKVFLECVQDMDHENMFWYRQDPGLGLRLIYFSYDVKMKEKGDIPEGYSVSREKKERFSLILESASTNQTSMYLCASSSWDRGKETQYFGPGTRLLVL.

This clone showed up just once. The CDR3 loop reads CASSSNSYEQYF. CDR3 DNA sequence: TGCGCCAGCAGCTCGAACAGCTACGAGCAGTACTTC. The chain uses TRBV5-1 and TRBJ2-7; D is unresolved. With 3 bases removed from V and 3 bases from J, the gap between germline ends came to 7 bases. From germline, CDR1 is SGHRS and CDR2 YFSETQ. The CDR3 has 12 amino acids.

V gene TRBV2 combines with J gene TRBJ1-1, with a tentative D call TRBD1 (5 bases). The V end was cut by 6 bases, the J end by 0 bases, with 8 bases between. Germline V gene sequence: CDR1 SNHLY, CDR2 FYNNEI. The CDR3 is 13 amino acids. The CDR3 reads CASRQGVNTEAFF. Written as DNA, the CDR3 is TGTGCCAGCAGACAAGGGGTGAACACTGAAGCTTTCTTT.

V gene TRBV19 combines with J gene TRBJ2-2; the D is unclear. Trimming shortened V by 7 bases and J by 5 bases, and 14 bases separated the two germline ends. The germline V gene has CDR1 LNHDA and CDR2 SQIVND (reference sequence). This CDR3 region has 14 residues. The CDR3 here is CASNPGVVTGELFF. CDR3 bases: TGTGCCAGTAACCCCGGAGTGGTAACCGGGGAGCTGTTTTTT.

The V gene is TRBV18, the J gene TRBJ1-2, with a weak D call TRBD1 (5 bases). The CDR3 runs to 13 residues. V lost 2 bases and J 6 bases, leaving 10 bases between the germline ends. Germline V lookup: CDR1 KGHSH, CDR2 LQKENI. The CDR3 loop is CASSPLGEDGYTF. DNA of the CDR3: TGTGCCAGCTCACCATTAGGGGAGGATGGCTACACCTTC.

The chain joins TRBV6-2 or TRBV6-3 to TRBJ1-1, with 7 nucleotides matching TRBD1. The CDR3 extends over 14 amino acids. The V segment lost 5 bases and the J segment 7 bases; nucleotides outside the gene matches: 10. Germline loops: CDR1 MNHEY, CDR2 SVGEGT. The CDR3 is CASSRDDRENEAFF. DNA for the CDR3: TGTGCCAGCAGTAGAGACGACAGGGAAAATGAAGCTTTCTTT.

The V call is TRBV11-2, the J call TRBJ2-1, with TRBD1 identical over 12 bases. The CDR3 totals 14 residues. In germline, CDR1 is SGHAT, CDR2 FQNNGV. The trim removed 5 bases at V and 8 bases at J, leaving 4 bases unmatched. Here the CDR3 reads CASSRDRGLDEQFF. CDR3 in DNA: TGTGCCAGCAGCAGGGACAGGGGGCTGGATGAGCAGTTCTTC.

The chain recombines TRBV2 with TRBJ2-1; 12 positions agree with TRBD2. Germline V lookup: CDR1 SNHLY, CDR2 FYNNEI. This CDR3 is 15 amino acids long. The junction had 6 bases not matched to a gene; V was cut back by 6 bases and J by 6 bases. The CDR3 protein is CASRGTSGGTNEQFF. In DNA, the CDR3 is TGTGCCAGCAGGGGTACTAGCGGGGGGACCAATGAGCAGTTCTTC.

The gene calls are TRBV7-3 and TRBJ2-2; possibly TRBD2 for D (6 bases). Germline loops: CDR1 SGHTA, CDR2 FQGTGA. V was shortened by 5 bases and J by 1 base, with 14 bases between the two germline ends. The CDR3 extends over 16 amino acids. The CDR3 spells CASSLQPGLNTGELFF. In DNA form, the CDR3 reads TGTGCCAGCAGCCTCCAGCCGGGACTGAACACCGGGGAGCTGTTTTTT.

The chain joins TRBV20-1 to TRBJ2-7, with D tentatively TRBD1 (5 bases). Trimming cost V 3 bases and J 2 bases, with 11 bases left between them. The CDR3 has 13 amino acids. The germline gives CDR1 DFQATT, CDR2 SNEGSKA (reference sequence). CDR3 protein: CSASSDRAYEQYV. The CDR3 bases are TGCAGTGCTAGTTCTGACAGAGCCTACGAGCAGTACGTC.

The CDR3 reads CASSPRSDRAKGGYTF. DNA for the CDR3: TGTGCCAGCAGCCCCCGCTCGGACAGGGCCAAGGGAGGCTACACCTTC. The V gene is TRBV7-3, the J gene TRBJ1-2, with 8 bases identical to TRBD1. Germline CDR1 reads SGHTA; CDR2 reads FQGTGA. CDR3 size: 16 residues. With V trimmed by 5 bases and J by 8 bases, 16 bases remained unmatched.

CDR3 protein: CASTISAYNEQFF. The CDR3 nucleotides read TGCGCCAGCACGATTTCGGCCTACAATGAGCAGTTCTTC. This rearrangement joins TRBV5-1 to TRBJ2-1, with unresolved D. The germline V gene encodes CDR1 SGHRS and CDR2 YFSETQ. V lost 6 bases, J lost 2 bases, and 9 bases lay in between. This CDR3 has 13 amino acids.

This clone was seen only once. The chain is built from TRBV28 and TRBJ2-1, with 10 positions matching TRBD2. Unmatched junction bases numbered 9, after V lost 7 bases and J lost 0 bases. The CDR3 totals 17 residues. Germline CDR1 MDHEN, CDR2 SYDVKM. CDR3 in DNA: TGTGCCAGCACAAGGGCTAGCGGGGGTCCCTCCTACAATGAGCAGTTCTTC. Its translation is CASTRASGGPSYNEQFF.

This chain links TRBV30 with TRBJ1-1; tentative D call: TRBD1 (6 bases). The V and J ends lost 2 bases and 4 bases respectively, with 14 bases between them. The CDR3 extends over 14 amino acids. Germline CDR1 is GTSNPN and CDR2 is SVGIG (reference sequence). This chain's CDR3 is CAWSRWQGFTEAFF. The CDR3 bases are TGTGCCTGGAGTAGGTGGCAGGGGTTCACTGAAGCTTTCTTT.

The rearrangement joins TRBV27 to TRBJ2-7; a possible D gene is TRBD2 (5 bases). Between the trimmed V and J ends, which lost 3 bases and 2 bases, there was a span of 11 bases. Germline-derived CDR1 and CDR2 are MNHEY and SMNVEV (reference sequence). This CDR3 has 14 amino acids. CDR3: CASSFSEAPYEQYF. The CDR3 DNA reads TGTGCCAGCAGTTTTAGCGAGGCCCCCTACGAGCAGTACTTC.